A selection of T cell receptor beta chains follows, all from one sample in a study of type 1 regulatory T cells. TCRdb redid the calling of the reads with MiXCR, one entry per CDR3 protein. The table shows about 68,000 distinct CDR3 sequences, with nearly 65% occurring only once. These TCRs are of unknown antigen specificity. The sample taken for sequencing was cultured T cells, either the whole culture or a sorted T cell fraction (not recorded which). The receptors originated from a human donor in good health. The CDR3 runs from the conserved cysteine through the conserved F or W. The D gene is left open where the match is weak. Clone size is stated in some rows and not others, as once, few, many or a class when expanded.

TRBJ2-3	TRBV29-1	.	TRBD2	CSVFGLADYSTDTQYF	TGCAGCGTTTTCGGACTAGCGGACTATAGCACAGATACGCAGTATTTT
TRBJ1-2	TRBV20-1	.	.	CSASAGADPYGYTF	TGCAGTGCTAGTGCGGGGGCCGACCCCTATGGCTACACCTTC
TRBJ1-1	TRBV2	few	.	CASSDDTEAFF	TGTGCCAGCAGTGATGACACTGAAGCTTTCTTT
TRBJ2-3	TRBV5-1	.	.	CASRRSTDTQYF	TGCGCCAGCAGGCGGTCCACAGATACGCAGTATTTT
TRBJ2-7	TRBV7-9	.	TRBD2	CASSLAGVPSEQYF	TGTGCCAGCAGCTTGGCGGGAGTCCCCAGCGAGCAGTACTTC
TRBJ1-2	TRBV4-1	once	.	CASSQAGERYGYTF	TGCGCCAGCAGCCAAGCCGGGGAGCGCTATGGCTACACCTTC
TRBJ2-5	TRBV7-8	.	.	CASSYDPAGQTQYF	TGTGCCAGCAGCTACGACCCGGCAGGCCAGACCCAGTACTTC
TRBJ1-1	TRBV12-3/TRBV12-4	once	.	CASSFRGEAFF	TGTGCCAGCAGTTTTCGGGGTGAAGCTTTCTTT
TRBJ2-7	TRBV28	.	TRBD2	CASSSTSGIIDEQYF	TGTGCCAGCAGCTCAACTAGCGGGATTATCGACGAGCAGTACTTC
TRBJ1-1	TRBV3-1	.	TRBD1	CASSPGTGFFTEAFF	TGTGCCAGCAGCCCGGGGACAGGGTTTTTCACTGAAGCTTTCTTT
TRBJ2-7	TRBV6-2/TRBV6-3	once	TRBD1	CASSYDGQAYEQYF	TGTGCCAGCAGTTACGACGGACAGGCCTACGAGCAGTACTTC
TRBJ2-1	TRBV27	.	.	CASSFGQGSSYNEQFF	TGTGCCAGCAGTTTTGGGCAGGGGAGCTCCTACAATGAGCAGTTCTTC
TRBJ1-5	TRBV25-1	few	.	CASSEGGSGNQPQHF	TGTGCCAGCAGTGAAGGGGGGTCTGGCAATCAGCCCCAGCATTTT
TRBJ2-7	TRBV12-3/TRBV12-4	few	TRBD2	CASSFQSLAGEAYEQYF	TGTGCCAGCAGTTTTCAGAGTCTAGCGGGAGAGGCCTACGAGCAGTACTTC
TRBJ2-3	TRBV11-2	.	.	CASSFSTGRDTDTQYF	TGTGCCAGCAGCTTTAGTACAGGGAGAGACACAGATACGCAGTATTTT
TRBJ2-1	TRBV20-1	few	.	CSASIGPNEQFF	TGCAGTGCTAGTATCGGCCCGAATGAGCAGTTCTTC
TRBJ2-1	TRBV24-1	few	TRBD2	CATSDPGLSGSGYNEQFF	TGTGCCACCAGTGATCCGGGACTTAGCGGGAGTGGGTACAATGAGCAGTTCTTC
TRBJ2-1	TRBV3-1	.	TRBD2	CASSESGLAGWSSYNEQFF	TGTGCCAGCAGCGAGTCGGGACTAGCGGGATGGAGCTCCTACAATGAGCAGTTCTTC
TRBJ2-1	TRBV20-1	.	TRBD2	CSAQSSSGLQDEQFF	TGCAGTGCACAGTCGTCTAGCGGGTTACAAGATGAGCAGTTCTTC
TRBJ2-7	TRBV9	once	TRBD2	CASSVGLAGDEQYF	TGTGCCAGCAGCGTGGGACTAGCGGGAGATGAGCAGTACTTC
TRBJ2-7	TRBV7-2	.	.	CASSQSESYEQYF	TGTGCCAGCAGCCAAAGCGAGTCCTACGAGCAGTACTTC
TRBJ2-6	TRBV20-1	once	TRBD1	CSAGTVFGANVLTF	TGCAGTGCCGGGACAGTTTTTGGGGCCAACGTCCTGACTTTC
TRBJ1-5	TRBV27	.	.	CASSLRREDPSNQPQHF	TGTGCCAGCAGTCTTCGACGCGAGGACCCTAGCAATCAGCCCCAGCATTTT
TRBJ2-3	TRBV7-8	.	.	CASSLDRPSDTDTQYF	TGTGCCAGCAGCTTAGACCGACCTTCTGACACAGATACGCAGTATTTT
TRBJ2-5	TRBV27	few	.	CASSRLDQETQYF	TGTGCCAGCAGCAGACTAGACCAAGAGACCCAGTACTTC
TRBJ2-1	TRBV7-3	.	.	CASSPQPGPPRNEQFF	TGTGCCAGCAGCCCACAGCCGGGACCGCCGCGTAATGAGCAGTTCTTC
TRBJ1-4	TRBV7-2	few	.	CASSLQWGEKLFF	TGTGCCAGCAGCTTACAGTGGGGGGAAAAACTGTTTTTT
TRBJ2-1	TRBV4-1	.	.	CASSSGHGGRDNEQFF	TGCGCCAGCAGCAGCGGCCATGGGGGGCGAGACAATGAGCAGTTCTTC
TRBJ2-1	TRBV7-2	.	TRBD2	CASSLAAASGTDNEQFF	TGTGCCAGCAGCTTAGCGGCGGCTAGCGGGACAGACAATGAGCAGTTCTTC
TRBJ1-3	TRBV9	.	.	CASSKGQGNTIYF	TGTGCCAGCAGCAAAGGACAGGGAAACACCATATATTTT
TRBJ2-7	TRBV12-3/TRBV12-4	.	TRBD2	CASSLAGLASPYVEQYF	TGTGCCAGCAGTTTAGCGGGACTAGCCTCTCCCTACGTCGAGCAGTACTTC
TRBJ2-3	TRBV4-1	.	.	CASSQDAGTAGTDTQYF	TGCGCCAGCAGCCAGGACGCGGGGACAGCTGGCACAGATACGCAGTATTTT
TRBJ2-7	TRBV7-2	.	.	CASSLATPYEQYF	TGTGCCAGCAGCTTAGCCACCCCCTACGAGCAGTACTTC
TRBJ1-1	TRBV20-1	.	.	CSAKTWDDEAFF	TGCAGTGCGAAAACCTGGGACGATGAAGCTTTCTTT
TRBJ2-7	TRBV27	.	TRBD2	CASKVGGGRTIYEQYF	TGTGCCAGCAAGGTGGGCGGGGGACGAACTATCTACGAGCAGTACTTC
TRBJ2-2	TRBV5-1	few	.	CASSLGANTGELFF	TGCGCCAGCAGCTTGGGTGCGAACACCGGGGAGCTGTTTTTT
TRBJ2-1	TRBV7-2	.	TRBD1	CASSADRGREQFF	TGTGCCAGCAGCGCGGACAGGGGGCGTGAGCAGTTCTTC
TRBJ2-7	TRBV18	.	TRBD2	CASSPPGTSDVSYEQYF	TGTGCCAGCTCACCTCCCGGGACTAGCGATGTCTCCTACGAGCAGTACTTC
TRBJ1-1	TRBV5-1	.	.	CASSFSGGTNTEAFF	TGCGCCAGCAGCTTTTCCGGGGGTACGAACACTGAAGCTTTCTTT
TRBJ2-3	TRBV6-5	.	TRBD2	CASSYSTSGRGSSTDTQYF	TGTGCCAGCAGTTACTCTACTAGCGGGAGGGGCTCTAGCACAGATACGCAGTATTTT
TRBJ2-1	TRBV19	.	TRBD1	CASSTVARGWNEQFF	TGTGCCAGTAGCACTGTGGCCAGGGGGTGGAATGAGCAGTTCTTC
TRBJ2-1	TRBV7-9	.	TRBD2	CASSRETSGRGNEQFF	TGTGCCAGCAGCCGAGAAACTAGCGGGAGGGGTAATGAGCAGTTCTTC
TRBJ2-5	TRBV7-2	.	.	CASSSGAVETQYF	TGTGCCAGCAGCTCCGGGGCAGTAGAGACCCAGTACTTC
TRBJ2-7	TRBV12-3/TRBV12-4	few	.	CASSPDWYEQYF	TGTGCCAGCAGTCCCGACTGGTACGAGCAGTACTTC
TRBJ2-5	TRBV5-4	few	.	CASSLPLRGGQETQYF	TGTGCCAGCAGCCTACCGTTGCGGGGTGGTCAGGAGACCCAGTACTTC
TRBJ2-6	TRBV20-1	once	.	CSVESSGANVLTF	TGCAGTGTAGAGTCCTCTGGGGCCAACGTCCTGACTTTC
TRBJ2-1	TRBV20-1	.	.	CSARVSGRNNEQFF	TGCAGTGCTAGAGTTAGCGGCAGAAACAATGAGCAGTTCTTC
TRBJ2-1	TRBV20-1	.	.	CSAGLGGYNEQFF	TGCAGTGCTGGGTTGGGCGGGTACAATGAGCAGTTCTTC
TRBJ2-4	TRBV3-1	.	.	CASSPDRGRNQYF	TGTGCCAGCAGCCCAGATCGGGGACGGAATCAGTACTTC
TRBJ2-1	TRBV10-2	.	.	CASSEATHNEQFF	TGCGCCAGCAGTGAGGCAACCCACAATGAGCAGTTCTTC
TRBJ2-3	TRBV5-1	.	TRBD2	CASSLNSVGTSGNLGTDTQYF	TGCGCCAGCAGCTTGAATTCGGTCGGAACTAGCGGGAATCTTGGCACAGATACGCAGTATTTT
TRBJ2-6	TRBV20-1	.	TRBD1	CSARSGGLRSGANVLTF	TGCAGTGCTAGGTCAGGGGGCTTGCGCTCTGGGGCCAACGTCCTGACTTTC
TRBJ2-7	TRBV20-1	.	TRBD2	CSASSGRGYEQYF	TGCAGTGCGAGTAGCGGGAGGGGGTACGAGCAGTACTTC
TRBJ2-2	TRBV12-3/TRBV12-4	few	TRBD2	CASSSGLAGVGKTGELFF	TGTGCCAGCAGTTCAGGACTAGCGGGAGTCGGGAAAACCGGGGAGCTGTTTTTT